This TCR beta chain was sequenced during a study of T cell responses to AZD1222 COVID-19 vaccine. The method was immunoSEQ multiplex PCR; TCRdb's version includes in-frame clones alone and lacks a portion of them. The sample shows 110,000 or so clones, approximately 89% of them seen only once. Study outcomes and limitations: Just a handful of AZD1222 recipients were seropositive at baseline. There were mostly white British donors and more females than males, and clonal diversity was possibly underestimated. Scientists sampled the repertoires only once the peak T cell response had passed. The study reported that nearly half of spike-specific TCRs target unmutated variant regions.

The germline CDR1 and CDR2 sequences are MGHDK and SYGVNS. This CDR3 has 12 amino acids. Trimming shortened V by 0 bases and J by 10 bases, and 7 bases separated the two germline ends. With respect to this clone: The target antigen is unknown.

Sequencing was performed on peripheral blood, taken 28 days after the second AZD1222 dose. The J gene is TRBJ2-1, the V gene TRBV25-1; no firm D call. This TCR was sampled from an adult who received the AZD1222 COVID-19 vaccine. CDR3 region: CASSEYGREQFF. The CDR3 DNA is TGTGCCAGCAGTGAATACGGGCGAGAGCAGTTCTTC.